This T cell receptor beta chain came from a study of cytomegalovirus exposure and HLA in healthy donors. The donors were part of the approximately 130-subject validation cohort, which stood apart from the approximately 670-subject first cohort. Clones were sequenced by immunoSEQ multiplex PCR, and TCRdb holds only the in-frame ones, with some missing. In the table there are some 76,000 clones, approximately 93% of which are singletons. As concerns this clone: Antigen: not known.

General observations from the study: The study flagged some 170 TCR beta chains as cytomegalovirus-associated.

The receptor comes from a woman between 18 and 29 years old in good health and CMV-seropositive. Source material: PBMCs.

The CDR3 DNA reads TGTGCCATCAGTGAAGCCCAGGGCGAGCAGTACTTC. Protein sequence: CAISEAQGEQYF. V and J are TRBV10-3 and TRBJ2-7; D might be TRBD1 (5 bases). The CDR3 totals 12 residues. Germline loops: CDR1 ENHRY, CDR2 SYGVKD. Trimming pared 3 bases from V and 6 bases from J, leaving 9 bases between.